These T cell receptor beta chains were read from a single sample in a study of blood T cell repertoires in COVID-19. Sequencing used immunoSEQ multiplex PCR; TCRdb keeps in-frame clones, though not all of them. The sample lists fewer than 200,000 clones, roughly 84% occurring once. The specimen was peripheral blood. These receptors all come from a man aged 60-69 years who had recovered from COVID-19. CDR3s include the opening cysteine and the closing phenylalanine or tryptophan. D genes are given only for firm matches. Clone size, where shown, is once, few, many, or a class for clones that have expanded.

CASSYVAGNTEAFF TGTGCCAGCAGTTATGTGGCGGGGAACACTGAAGCTTTCTTT TRBJ1-1 few TRBV6-5 NA
CARSLVGRKLGLDSGTQYF TGTGCCAGAAGCTTGGTTGGCAGGAAGCTGGGACTAGATAGTGGTACGCAGTATTTT TRBJ2-3 NA TRBV5-3 TRBD2
CASSPPMLGQGILNTEAFF TGTGCCAGCAGCCCGCCCATGCTAGGACAGGGGATATTGAACACTGAAGCTTTCTTT TRBJ1-1 NA TRBV11-2 TRBD1
CASSWLAGAGETQYF TGCGCCAGCAGCTGGCTAGCGGGGGCGGGGGAGACCCAGTACTTC TRBJ2-5 NA TRBV5-1 TRBD2
CASSLNRGTYGYTF TGTGCCAGCAGCCTTAACAGGGGAACCTATGGCTACACCTTC TRBJ1-2 NA TRBV14 TRBD1
CASSVGPENTEAFF TGTGCCAGCAGCGTAGGTCCAGAGAACACTGAAGCTTTCTTT TRBJ1-1 NA TRBV9 NA
CASSLNRGSNQPQHF TGTGCCAGCAGTTTAAACAGGGGAAGCAATCAGCCCCAGCATTTT TRBJ1-5 NA TRBV2 TRBD1
CASSFSYSQPQHF TGTGCCAGCAGCTTTTCTTACTCGCAGCCCCAGCATTTT TRBJ1-5 few TRBV11-2 NA
CATSKGQGVRKQYF TGTGCCACCAGCAAGGGACAGGGAGTTAGGAAGCAGTACTTC TRBJ2-7 NA TRBV15 TRBD1
CASSLAGIYEQFF TGTGCCAGCAGCTTAGCCGGGATCTATGAGCAGTTCTTC TRBJ2-1 NA TRBV11-2 NA
CASSQTRWAEETQYF TGTGCCAGCAGCCAAACGCGCTGGGCAGAAGAGACCCAGTACTTC TRBJ2-5 NA TRBV7-8 NA
CASSLGQGGFQPQHF TGTGCCAGCAGCTTAGGACAGGGAGGATTTCAGCCCCAGCATTTT TRBJ1-5 NA TRBV7-2 TRBD1
CASSSLQGTGREKLFF TGTGCCAGTAGTAGCCTACAGGGGACAGGACGCGAAAAACTGTTTTTT TRBJ1-4 NA TRBV19 TRBD1
CASRPAGGLGIQYF TGTGCCAGCAGACCCGCGGGGGGGTTGGGCATTCAGTACTTC TRBJ2-4 NA TRBV7-9 TRBD2
CASSYYTGVGGTEAFF TGTGCCAGCAGTTACTATACAGGGGTCGGAGGCACTGAAGCTTTCTTT TRBJ1-1 NA TRBV6-6 TRBD1
CASSLQAEAFF TGTGCCAGCAGCCTCCAGGCAGAAGCTTTCTTT TRBJ1-1 NA TRBV3-1/TRBV3-2 NA
CASSLGERGTAQHF TGTGCCAGCAGCTTGGGGGAACGGGGTACGGCCCAGCATTTT TRBJ1-5 NA TRBV5-6 NA
CASSPRTGGSNEQFF TGTGCCAGCAGCCCTCGGACAGGGGGGAGCAATGAGCAGTTCTTC TRBJ2-1 NA TRBV3-1/TRBV3-2 TRBD1
CASSYSHRGAYGYTF TGTGCCAGCAGTTACTCACACAGGGGTGCCTATGGCTACACCTTC TRBJ1-2 NA TRBV6-5 TRBD1
CASSYPPQGAYNEQFF TGTGCCAGCAGTTACCCCCCGCAGGGGGCCTACAATGAGCAGTTCTTC TRBJ2-1 NA TRBV6-2/TRBV6-3 TRBD1
CSVEDLGGAGANVLTF TGCAGCGTTGAAGATCTAGGGGGCGCTGGGGCCAACGTCCTGACTTTC TRBJ2-6 NA TRBV29-1 TRBD1
CASSERRLMNSPLHF TGTGCCAGCAGTGAGAGGAGGTTAATGAATTCACCCCTCCACTTT TRBJ1-6 NA TRBV6-1 NA
CASSLEWRGSYEQYF TGCGCCAGCAGCCTGGAATGGCGGGGTTCCTACGAGCAGTACTTC TRBJ2-7 few TRBV5-1 NA
CASSVALTVPGDNYGYTF TGTGCCAGCAGCGTAGCTCTTACGGTGCCAGGCGATAACTATGGCTACACCTTC TRBJ1-2 NA TRBV9 NA